This T cell receptor beta chain came from a study of T-cell reconstitution after alpha-beta-depleted transplantation in children. CDR1 is SGHRS, CDR2 YFSETQ, per germline. The CDR3 has 13 amino acids. Library preparation (for TCRbeta) was performed with unique molecular identifiers. TCRdb fed the PCR reads into MiXCR, producing one record per CDR3 protein. The sample shows around 420,000 distinct CDR3 sequences, around 15% of them seen only once. Of note for this clonotype: At one end, the junction sequence differs from germline, possibly due to a read error.

The TCR sequence derives from a boy under two years old who had a stem cell transplant for Wiskott-Aldrich syndrome, so the T cells may come from the graft donor. This specimen was PBMCs, mostly from graft donor cells, taken 360 days after TCRalphabeta/CD19-depleted stem cell transplant. The chain combines TRBV5-1 with TRBJ1-2; no firm D call. CDR3 DNA sequence: TGCGCCAGCAGTTTGGCCCCGGGAAAGGGCTACACCTTC. It yields the protein CASSLAPGKGYTF.